A selection of T cell receptor beta chains follows, all from one sample in a study of cytomegalovirus exposure and HLA in healthy donors. Measured with immunoSEQ multiplex PCR; TCRdb has only the in-frame clones, and not every one. Among around 100,000 clones, approximately 81% were seen once, and the ten largest hold approximately 3.1%. Sequenced: PBMCs. The receptors stem from a woman in her late teens or twenties in good health and CMV-seropositive. Each CDR3 is given with its conserved first and last residue. The order of the fields is clone size, V gene, D gene, J gene, CDR3 DNA, CDR3 protein. A D gene is named only where the DNA matches it firmly. Only part of the rows carry a size: once, few, many, or a class if the clone is expanded.

clone_size: once; v_call: TRBV27; d_call: .; j_call: TRBJ1-1; cdr3_nt: TGTGCCAGCAGTTTCCTCCTCGCGACAGGTGAAGCTTTCTTT; cdr3_aa: CASSFLLATGEAFF
clone_size: .; v_call: TRBV19; d_call: TRBD2; j_call: TRBJ2-3; cdr3_nt: TGTGCCAGTAGCTTGAGGGGACTAGCGGGAGAGGGGAACACAGATACGCAGTATTTT; cdr3_aa: CASSLRGLAGEGNTDTQYF
clone_size: .; v_call: TRBV5-1; d_call: .; j_call: TRBJ2-2; cdr3_nt: TGCGCCAGCAGCCCGAGGGGGGGCCCTACTAGTCCCACCGGGGAGCTGTTTTTT; cdr3_aa: CASSPRGGPTSPTGELFF
clone_size: .; v_call: TRBV29-1; d_call: .; j_call: TRBJ2-2; cdr3_nt: TGCAGCGCAAGGGGTGGGGGGAAGGGGGAGCTGTTTTTT; cdr3_aa: CSARGGGKGELFF
clone_size: .; v_call: TRBV30; d_call: .; j_call: TRBJ1-2; cdr3_nt: TGTGCCTGGAGTAATCAGGGGATCGGCTATGGCTACACCTTC; cdr3_aa: CAWSNQGIGYGYTF
clone_size: .; v_call: TRBV5-1; d_call: .; j_call: TRBJ2-3; cdr3_nt: TGCGCCAGCAGCGCGCCGAGCTCGGCAGATACGCAGTATTTT; cdr3_aa: CASSAPSSADTQYF
clone_size: .; v_call: TRBV5-1; d_call: TRBD1; j_call: TRBJ1-1; cdr3_nt: TGCGCCAGCAGAGCGGGGACAGGGGGATGGGGCACTGAAGCTTTCTTT; cdr3_aa: CASRAGTGGWGTEAFF
clone_size: once; v_call: TRBV6-1; d_call: .; j_call: TRBJ1-4; cdr3_nt: TGTGCCAGCAGTGCCCGGTCGGGGGGCACTAATGAAAAACTGTTTTTT; cdr3_aa: CASSARSGGTNEKLFF
clone_size: .; v_call: TRBV6-1; d_call: TRBD1; j_call: TRBJ1-4; cdr3_nt: TGTGCCAGCAGTTCGCGACAGGGGCTTAATGAAAAACTGTTTTTT; cdr3_aa: CASSSRQGLNEKLFF
clone_size: .; v_call: TRBV19; d_call: .; j_call: TRBJ1-1; cdr3_nt: TGTGCCAGTAGTCCCTCCGGATGGAGCACTGAAGCTTTCTTT; cdr3_aa: CASSPSGWSTEAFF
clone_size: .; v_call: TRBV19; d_call: .; j_call: TRBJ1-5; cdr3_nt: TGTGCCAGTACCCAACGGGGGTTGGGCAATCAGCCCCAGCATTTT; cdr3_aa: CASTQRGLGNQPQHF
clone_size: .; v_call: TRBV13; d_call: .; j_call: TRBJ2-5; cdr3_nt: TGTGCCAGCAGCTTCGAAACGACAGGATTTCAAGAGACCCAGTACTTC; cdr3_aa: CASSFETTGFQETQYF
clone_size: .; v_call: TRBV5-1; d_call: TRBD1; j_call: TRBJ2-3; cdr3_nt: TGCGCCAGCAGCTCCGCCCGGGACAGGACCCCGGATACGCAGTATTTT; cdr3_aa: CASSSARDRTPDTQYF
clone_size: .; v_call: TRBV30; d_call: .; j_call: TRBJ1-1; cdr3_nt: TGTGCCTGGAGTGTGAACGTACGGACTGAAGCTTTCTTT; cdr3_aa: CAWSVNVRTEAFF
clone_size: .; v_call: TRBV9; d_call: .; j_call: TRBJ1-5; cdr3_nt: TGTGCCAGCAGCTTTGAGGCCGGGGATCAGCCCCAGCATTTT; cdr3_aa: CASSFEAGDQPQHF
clone_size: .; v_call: TRBV7-9; d_call: TRBD1; j_call: TRBJ1-4; cdr3_nt: TGTGCCAGCAGCTCGGGACAGAGGTCTGCAACTAATGAAAAACTGTTTTTT; cdr3_aa: CASSSGQRSATNEKLFF
clone_size: .; v_call: TRBV18; d_call: .; j_call: TRBJ1-1; cdr3_nt: TGTGCCAGCTCACCAGGCAGGGTGAACACTGAAGCTTTCTTT; cdr3_aa: CASSPGRVNTEAFF
clone_size: .; v_call: TRBV5-1; d_call: .; j_call: TRBJ2-5; cdr3_nt: TGCGCCAGCAGCCTGGACGGGTACCAAGAGACCCAGTACTTC; cdr3_aa: CASSLDGYQETQYF
clone_size: few; v_call: TRBV10-2; d_call: TRBD1; j_call: TRBJ2-7; cdr3_nt: TGCGCCAGCATGACGATGACAGGGCGTCCCTACGAGCAGTACTTC; cdr3_aa: CASMTMTGRPYEQYF
clone_size: .; v_call: TRBV5-6; d_call: .; j_call: TRBJ2-7; cdr3_nt: TGTGCCAGCAGCTTGGAATATTATGACGAGCAGTACTTC; cdr3_aa: CASSLEYYDEQYF
clone_size: .; v_call: TRBV6-5; d_call: .; j_call: TRBJ1-1; cdr3_nt: TGTGCCAGCAGTTTGACATTCAACACTGAAGCTTTCTTT; cdr3_aa: CASSLTFNTEAFF
clone_size: once; v_call: TRBV2; d_call: TRBD1; j_call: TRBJ1-5; cdr3_nt: TGTGCCAGCAGTCAAGGACAGGGTAGCAATCAGCCCCAGCATTTT; cdr3_aa: CASSQGQGSNQPQHF
clone_size: .; v_call: TRBV7-8; d_call: TRBD1; j_call: TRBJ1-2; cdr3_nt: TGTGCCAGCAGCATAAGACAGGGTGCGAAAAATGGCTACACCTTC; cdr3_aa: CASSIRQGAKNGYTF
clone_size: once; v_call: TRBV12-1; d_call: .; j_call: TRBJ1-4; cdr3_nt: TGTGCCAGCAGCTCCAGGGGAGATGGTCTCCCGGGGAATGAAAAACTGTTTTTT; cdr3_aa: CASSSRGDGLPGNEKLFF
clone_size: once; v_call: TRBV18; d_call: .; j_call: TRBJ2-1; cdr3_nt: TGTGCCAGCTCACCATTAGAGTTGTACAGCTCCTACAATGAGCAGTTCTTC; cdr3_aa: CASSPLELYSSYNEQFF
clone_size: once; v_call: TRBV5-1; d_call: .; j_call: TRBJ2-2; cdr3_nt: TGCGCCAGCAGCTTTATCTCGGGGACCGGGGAGCTGTTTTTT; cdr3_aa: CASSFISGTGELFF
clone_size: few; v_call: TRBV5-6; d_call: TRBD1; j_call: TRBJ2-7; cdr3_nt: TGTGCCAGCAGCTCGGACAGGAGCCCCTACGAGCAGTACTTC; cdr3_aa: CASSSDRSPYEQYF
clone_size: .; v_call: TRBV28; d_call: TRBD2; j_call: TRBJ2-3; cdr3_nt: TGTGCCAGCAGTTCCCCCCTAGCGGGGTACACAGATACGCAGTATTTT; cdr3_aa: CASSSPLAGYTDTQYF
clone_size: .; v_call: TRBV15; d_call: TRBD2; j_call: TRBJ2-2; cdr3_nt: TGTGCCACCAGCAAACCTCTAGCGGGAGTAGACCGCGGGGAGCTGTTTTTT; cdr3_aa: CATSKPLAGVDRGELFF
clone_size: few; v_call: TRBV7-9; d_call: .; j_call: TRBJ1-2; cdr3_nt: TGTTCCAGCAGCCTTTTGGAGTATGGCTACACCTTC; cdr3_aa: CSSSLLEYGYTF
clone_size: .; v_call: TRBV30; d_call: .; j_call: TRBJ2-5; cdr3_nt: TGTGCCTGGAAGTACTTACCCCAAGAGACCCAGTACTTC; cdr3_aa: CAWKYLPQETQYF
clone_size: .; v_call: TRBV9; d_call: .; j_call: TRBJ2-5; cdr3_nt: TGTGCCAGCAGCACTCGGGATAGAATGTACCAAGAGACCCAGTACTTC; cdr3_aa: CASSTRDRMYQETQYF
clone_size: few; v_call: TRBV7-9; d_call: TRBD1; j_call: TRBJ2-5; cdr3_nt: TGTGCCAGCAGCCCCCGACAGGGGAGGTTAGGGACCCAGTACTTC; cdr3_aa: CASSPRQGRLGTQYF
clone_size: .; v_call: TRBV5-1; d_call: .; j_call: TRBJ2-1; cdr3_nt: TGCGCCAGCAGCTTATACTCCCGGGGTGATGAGCAGTTCTTC; cdr3_aa: CASSLYSRGDEQFF
clone_size: .; v_call: TRBV12-5; d_call: .; j_call: TRBJ2-2; cdr3_nt: TGTGCTAGTGGTCCCGGGGTGGTGGGCACCGGGGAGCTGTTTTTT; cdr3_aa: CASGPGVVGTGELFF
clone_size: .; v_call: TRBV10-3; d_call: TRBD2; j_call: TRBJ2-3; cdr3_nt: TGTGCCATCAGTGATGGGGGAGGGCCATCAGATACGCAGTATTTT; cdr3_aa: CAISDGGGPSDTQYF
clone_size: .; v_call: TRBV6-5; d_call: TRBD2; j_call: TRBJ2-5; cdr3_nt: TGTGCCAGCATCACACTAGCGGGGAATCAAGAGACCCAGTACTTC; cdr3_aa: CASITLAGNQETQYF
clone_size: .; v_call: TRBV27; d_call: .; j_call: TRBJ1-4; cdr3_nt: TGTGCCAGCAGTTTTCAAGGGAGAGAAGCTGAAAAACTGTTTTTT; cdr3_aa: CASSFQGREAEKLFF
clone_size: medium-sized; v_call: TRBV6-4; d_call: .; j_call: TRBJ1-1; cdr3_nt: TGTGCCAGCAGTGTAGACAGAAACACTGAAGCTTTCTTT; cdr3_aa: CASSVDRNTEAFF
clone_size: few; v_call: TRBV6-1; d_call: TRBD1; j_call: TRBJ2-7; cdr3_nt: TGTGCCACCAAGGGACAGGGAGACGAGCAGTACTTC; cdr3_aa: CATKGQGDEQYF
clone_size: few; v_call: TRBV30; d_call: .; j_call: TRBJ2-5; cdr3_nt: TGTGCCTGGAGTGGGACCCGGAGGGCCTTCCAAGAGACCCAGTACTTC; cdr3_aa: CAWSGTRRAFQETQYF
clone_size: .; v_call: TRBV5-1; d_call: TRBD2; j_call: TRBJ2-5; cdr3_nt: TGCGCCAGCAGCTCCACTAGCGGGAGACGCGACCAGTACTTC; cdr3_aa: CASSSTSGRRDQYF
clone_size: .; v_call: TRBV27; d_call: .; j_call: TRBJ2-3; cdr3_nt: TGTGCCAGCAGTATGGGACTGGAAACAGATACGCAGTATTTT; cdr3_aa: CASSMGLETDTQYF
clone_size: once; v_call: TRBV7-9; d_call: .; j_call: TRBJ1-1; cdr3_nt: TGTGCCAGCAGCCGCCCAGGGGTGGGTGAAGCTTTCTTT; cdr3_aa: CASSRPGVGEAFF
clone_size: .; v_call: TRBV6-1; d_call: .; j_call: TRBJ2-7; cdr3_nt: TGTGCCAGCAGTGAAAGTTTAGGGGGAGAGCAGTACTTC; cdr3_aa: CASSESLGGEQYF
clone_size: .; v_call: TRBV9; d_call: TRBD1; j_call: TRBJ2-5; cdr3_nt: TGTGCCAGCAGCCCAGGGGGCAGGAGGGAGACCCAGTACTTC; cdr3_aa: CASSPGGRRETQYF
clone_size: .; v_call: TRBV5-1; d_call: .; j_call: TRBJ1-2; cdr3_nt: TGCGCCAGCAGCGACCGCGGGACGAATCATGGCTACACCTTC; cdr3_aa: CASSDRGTNHGYTF
clone_size: once; v_call: TRBV5-4; d_call: TRBD1; j_call: TRBJ2-7; cdr3_nt: TGTGCCAGCAGCTCGAAGACAGGGTATCACGAGCAGTACTTC; cdr3_aa: CASSSKTGYHEQYF
clone_size: .; v_call: TRBV25-1; d_call: .; j_call: TRBJ2-3; cdr3_nt: TGTGCCAGCAGTGTTCCCGTCACAGATACGCAGTATTTT; cdr3_aa: CASSVPVTDTQYF
clone_size: .; v_call: TRBV18; d_call: TRBD1; j_call: TRBJ1-4; cdr3_nt: TGTGCCAGCTCACCACTAGGGACAGGGGGCTCTGATGAAAAACTGTTTTTT; cdr3_aa: CASSPLGTGGSDEKLFF
clone_size: .; v_call: TRBV27; d_call: TRBD1; j_call: TRBJ1-5; cdr3_nt: TGTGCCAGCAGTTCCGACAGGGGCTACAATCAGCCCCAGCATTTT; cdr3_aa: CASSSDRGYNQPQHF
clone_size: .; v_call: TRBV6-6; d_call: .; j_call: TRBJ1-2; cdr3_nt: TGTGCCGGCAGCAGGGGCTATGGCTACACCTTC; cdr3_aa: CAGSRGYGYTF
clone_size: .; v_call: TRBV14; d_call: TRBD2; j_call: TRBJ2-7; cdr3_nt: TGTGCCAGCAGCCAAGAGCTCCTAGCGGGGGCTTGGGGCGAGCAGTACTTC; cdr3_aa: CASSQELLAGAWGEQYF
clone_size: .; v_call: TRBV12-5; d_call: .; j_call: TRBJ1-1; cdr3_nt: TGTGCTAGTGGTTCCCCGTCCGGGGGATGGAACACTGAAGCTTTCTTT; cdr3_aa: CASGSPSGGWNTEAFF
clone_size: .; v_call: TRBV5-1; d_call: TRBD2; j_call: TRBJ2-5; cdr3_nt: TGCGCCAGCAGCACGGGGACTAGCGGGGGACAAGAGACCCAGTACTTC; cdr3_aa: CASSTGTSGGQETQYF
clone_size: once; v_call: TRBV28; d_call: .; j_call: TRBJ2-6; cdr3_nt: TGTGCCAGCAGTTTCAGGGCCGGGGCCAACGTCCTGACTTTC; cdr3_aa: CASSFRAGANVLTF
clone_size: .; v_call: TRBV19; d_call: TRBD2; j_call: TRBJ2-7; cdr3_nt: TGTGCCAGTAGTGTCTCGACTAGCAACCACGAGCAGTACTTC; cdr3_aa: CASSVSTSNHEQYF